The clone carrying this TCR beta chain was detected a few times. Its cognate antigen is unknown. Alongside a J-beta primer mix, a sample-barcoded 5' primer served in a second PCR lasting 7 to 11 cycles. TCRdb ran MiXCR on the 5' RACE reads and lists one entry per CDR3 protein. The sample includes roughly 500,000 distinct CDR3 sequences, 24% seen only once; the top ten take 7.5% to 9%. This CDR3 is 17 amino acids long. Germline CDR1 MDHEN, CDR2 SYDVKM. Trimming cost V 6 bases and J 4 bases; bases outside gene matches: 12. This specimen comes from a study of blood T cells in healthy people across ages. Regarding the study as a whole: Measured against age, TCR beta diversity per million T cells decreased in a roughly linear manner. There were more naive CD4+ cells and higher diversity in long-lived donors than in aged donors.

This same sample was also part of a study on T cells of mothers and their children. That work adds: Whatever RNA was extracted went entirely into cDNA synthesis, at approximately 1.4 ug per 15 ul.

Sequencing input: blood. The TCR was taken from a boy aged 5 to 17 in good health. V is TRBV28 and J is TRBJ2-7; 13 bases agree with TRBD2. In DNA form, the CDR3 reads TGTGCCAGCAGGGCCGGACTAGCGGGAGTTCGGATATACGAGCAGTACTTC. This codes for CASRAGLAGVRIYEQYF.